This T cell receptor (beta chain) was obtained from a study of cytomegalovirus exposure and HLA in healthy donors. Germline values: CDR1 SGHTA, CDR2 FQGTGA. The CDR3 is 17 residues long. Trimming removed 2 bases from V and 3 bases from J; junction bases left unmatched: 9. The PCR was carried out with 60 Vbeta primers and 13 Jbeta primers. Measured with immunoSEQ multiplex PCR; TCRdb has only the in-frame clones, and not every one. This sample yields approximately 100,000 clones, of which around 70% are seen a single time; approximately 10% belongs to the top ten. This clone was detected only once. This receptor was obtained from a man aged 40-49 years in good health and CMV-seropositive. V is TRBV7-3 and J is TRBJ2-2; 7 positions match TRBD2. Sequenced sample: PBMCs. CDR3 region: CASSLGPSGQDTGELFF. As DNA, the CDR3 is TGTGCCAGCAGCTTAGGGCCTAGCGGACAAGACACCGGGGAGCTGTTTTTT.